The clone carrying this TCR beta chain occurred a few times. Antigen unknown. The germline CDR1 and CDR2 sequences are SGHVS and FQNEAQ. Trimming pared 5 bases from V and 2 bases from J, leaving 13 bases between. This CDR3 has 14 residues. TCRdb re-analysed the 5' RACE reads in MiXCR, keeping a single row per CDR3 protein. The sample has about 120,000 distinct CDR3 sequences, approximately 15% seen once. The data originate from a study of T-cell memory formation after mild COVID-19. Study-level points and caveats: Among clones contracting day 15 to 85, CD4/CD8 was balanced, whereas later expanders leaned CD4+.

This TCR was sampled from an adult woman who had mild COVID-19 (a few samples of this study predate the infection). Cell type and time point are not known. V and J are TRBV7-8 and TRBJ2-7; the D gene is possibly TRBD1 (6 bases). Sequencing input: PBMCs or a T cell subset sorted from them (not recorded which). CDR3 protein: CASSPQGGPYEQYF. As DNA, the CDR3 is TGTGCCAGCAGCCCACAGGGCGGACCCTACGAGCAGTACTTC.